These T cell receptor beta chains were read from a single sample in a study of beta chain features in type 1 diabetes. The protocol was immunoSEQ multiplex PCR, while the TCRdb copy is restricted to in-frame clones and leaves out a portion. This sample yields more than 250,000 clones, of which just over 20% are seen a single time; about 0.028% belongs to the top ten. Specimen: naive CD4+ T cells from blood. The receptors derive from a woman aged 40 to 49 with type 1 diabetes. CDR3s include the opening cysteine and the closing phenylalanine or tryptophan. Each record gives: clone size, V gene, D gene, J gene, CDR3 protein. A D gene is named only where the DNA matches it firmly. Part of the rows lack a size; the others show once, few, many or a class for expanded clones.

NA	TRBV30	TRBD1	TRBJ2-1	CAWRGQGFNEQFF
few	TRBV29-1	NA	TRBJ1-1	CSVARGTEAFF
NA	TRBV7-9	NA	TRBJ1-3	CASSPRVATGNTIYF
once	TRBV10-3	NA	TRBJ2-2	CAISEVPSVTGELFF
once	TRBV11-1	TRBD1	TRBJ1-6	CASSPDRGPSPLHF
NA	TRBV18	TRBD1	TRBJ1-2	CASSTTGTGRGGHGYTF
NA	TRBV25-1	NA	TRBJ2-5	CASSGLIETQYF
NA	TRBV30	NA	TRBJ2-7	CAWSARYEQYF
NA	TRBV2	NA	TRBJ2-3	CAGNLEGTDTQYF
few	TRBV18	TRBD2	TRBJ2-7	CASSPGTSGRSYEQYF
NA	TRBV5-1	TRBD1	TRBJ2-4	CASSLGTGDIQYF
NA	TRBV25-1	NA	TRBJ2-1	CASSLQGYEQFF
few	TRBV5-6	TRBD1	TRBJ2-1	CASSGGQGNTYNEQFF
few	TRBV2	TRBD2	TRBJ2-3	CASRTSGSDTQYF
NA	TRBV28	TRBD1	TRBJ2-5	CASRGQVQETQYF
NA	TRBV7-8	NA	TRBJ2-2	CASSPLSGSGELFF
few	TRBV19	NA	TRBJ1-2	CASSTDRRGYTF
few	TRBV30	NA	TRBJ1-5	CAWSITGGQPQHF
NA	TRBV5-1	NA	TRBJ2-6	CASSLGGARGANVLTF
NA	TRBV6-6	TRBD2	TRBJ2-3	CASRPAGLAGTDTQYF
few	TRBV18	TRBD1	TRBJ1-6	CASSRNRGNSPLHF
NA	TRBV28	NA	TRBJ1-2	CASSSTGTTVYGYTF
NA	TRBV7-2	TRBD2	TRBJ2-1	CASSSGLAGGTHEQFF
few	TRBV27	NA	TRBJ2-5	CASSTWGPQETQYF
NA	TRBV11-2	NA	TRBJ2-5	CASIGLGGSQETQYF
few	TRBV4-2	NA	TRBJ1-1	CASSQDPFRTGEAFF
NA	TRBV4-2	TRBD2	TRBJ2-5	CASSQRTSGGQGETQYF
NA	TRBV5-4	TRBD1	TRBJ1-2	CASSRGQVIEYGYGYTF
NA	TRBV7-3	NA	TRBJ2-1	CASSSGSYNEQFF
few	TRBV6-6	NA	TRBJ1-5	CASLEVSSNQPQHF
NA	TRBV7-2	NA	TRBJ1-3	CASSNFAPAGAGNTIYF
NA	TRBV28	NA	TRBJ2-7	CASSSQGTNEQYF
NA	TRBV5-1	NA	TRBJ2-5	CASSPTGIMYQETQYF
NA	TRBV5-1	NA	TRBJ2-3	CASSLDSYTQYF
NA	TRBV9	NA	TRBJ2-1	CASSEEEDGPFF
NA	TRBV18	NA	TRBJ2-3	CASSPITDTDTQYF